The 18 T cell receptor beta chains given below trace back to one sample, sequenced in a study of cytomegalovirus exposure and HLA in healthy donors. The primer mix had 60 Vbeta and 13 Jbeta primers. The method was immunoSEQ multiplex PCR; TCRdb's version includes in-frame clones alone and lacks a portion of them. The sample lists 200,000 to 250,000 clones, almost 85% occurring once. The sequencing sample was made of PBMCs. These receptors were taken from a woman aged 35 to 49 in good health and CMV-seronegative.

The genes are TRBV5-1 and TRBJ1-6, with a weak D call TRBD1 (6 bases). The length of the CDR3 is 17 residues. CDR1 SGHRS and CDR2 YFSETQ come from the germline V gene. V lost 0 bases and J 6 bases, leaving 16 bases between the germline ends. In DNA, the CDR3 is TGCGCCAGCAGCTTGGGGGTCGGACAGTTCGTTAATTCACCCCTCCACTTT. Translated, it gives CASSLGVGQFVNSPLHF. Combining the CDR3 with reference TRBV5-1 and TRBJ1-6 gives the whole variable domain KAGVTQTPRYLIKTRGQQVTLSCSPISGHRSVSWYQQTPGQGLQFLFEYFSETQRNKGNFPGRFSGRQFSNSRSEMNVSTLELGDSALYLCASSLGVGQFVNSPLHFGNGTRLTVT.

This rearrangement joins TRBV5-1 to TRBJ2-3; D gene unclear. V was cut by 0 bases and J by 0 bases, with 11 bases left in between. CDR3 length: 16 residues. Germline-derived CDR1 and CDR2 are SGHRS and YFSETQ. The CDR3 region has the DNA TGCGCCAGCAGCTTGGTGGTTGAGGCTAGCACAGATACGCAGTATTTT. Translating it yields CASSLVVEASTDTQYF.

This clone was counted once. The rearrangement uses TRBV5-3 and TRBJ1-1, with D possibly matching TRBD1 (6 bases). TRBV5-3 is noted as an ORF with a role that remains uncertain. V lost 4 bases and J 6 bases, leaving 22 bases between the germline ends. This CDR3 is 16 amino acids long. The CDR3 DNA reads as TGTGCCAGAAGCCCCTGGACAGCCCCCGGTAGCGCTGAAGCTTTCTTT. This encodes CARSPWTAPGSAEAFF.

The chain couples TRBV7-9 to TRBJ1-2; TRBD1 might be the D (5 bases). The V gene lost 4 bases and the J gene lost 0 bases, with 21 bases spanning the gap. The CDR3 has 18 amino acids. Germline V gene data show CDR1 as SEHNR and CDR2 as FQNEAQ (reference sequence). CDR3 sequence reads: CASSSLGGELVSNYGYTF. The CDR3 region has the DNA TGTGCCAGCAGCTCCCTGGGGGGAGAATTAGTGTCTAACTATGGCTACACCTTC.

This chain links TRBV10-3 with TRBJ2-7, with D possibly being TRBD2 (6 bases). Looked up from germline, CDR1 is ENHRY and CDR2 is SYGVKD. The ends were cut back, 2 bases at V and 5 bases at J, with 13 bases in the middle. The CDR3 totals 14 residues. DNA for the CDR3: TGTGCCATCAGTGAGGTGGAGGGGAGGAACGAGCAGTACTTC. Encoded protein: CAISEVEGRNEQYF.

The chain recombines TRBV10-1 with TRBJ1-3; D may be TRBD1 (5 bases). This CDR3 has 12 residues. Trimming shortened V by 9 bases and J by 3 bases, and 9 bases separated the two germline ends. Germline V gives CDR1 WNHNN, CDR2 SYGVQD (reference sequence). In nucleotides, the CDR3 is TGCGCCAGACCCGACAGTGGAAACACCATATATTTT. This translates into CARPDSGNTIYF.

A few counts support this clone. The chain couples TRBV27 to TRBJ2-1; a weak D match, TRBD1 (5 bases). This CDR3 comprises 16 residues. V shed 5 bases and J shed 2 bases, with 16 bases lying between them. Per germline, CDR1 MNHEY and CDR2 SMNVEV (reference sequence). The CDR3 here is CASSSPPRQTYNEQFF. In nucleotides, the CDR3 is TGTGCCAGCAGTAGCCCCCCGAGACAGACCTACAATGAGCAGTTCTTC.

The chain couples TRBV9 to TRBJ1-1; D unclear. Between the trimmed V and J ends, which lost 0 bases and 7 bases, there was a span of 10 bases. Germline CDR1 and CDR2: SGDLS and YYNGEE. The CDR3 length is 13 residues. CDR3 nucleotides: TGTGCCAGCAGCGTAGTAACACAAGTTGAAGCTTTCTTT. Encoded protein: CASSVVTQVEAFF. Using reference TRBV9 and TRBJ1-1 for the parts outside the CDR3, the full variable domain is DSGVTQTPKHLITATGQRVTLRCSPRSGDLSVYWYQQSLDQGLQFLIQYYNGEERAKGNILERFSAQQFPDLHSELNLSSLELGDSALYFCASSVVTQVEAFFGQGTRLTVV.

The V and J genes are TRBV10-1 and TRBJ2-5, with a tentative D call TRBD1 (6 bases). The V end was cut by 6 bases, the J end by 3 bases, with 11 bases between. The CDR3 has 13 residues. Germline V CDR1 and CDR2: WNHNN, SYGVQD (reference sequence). The CDR3 is CASRQGPEETQYF. CDR3 nucleotides: TGCGCCAGCAGACAGGGCCCCGAAGAGACCCAGTACTTC.

The chain uses TRBV5-1 and TRBJ2-1; 9 bases are shared with TRBD1. CDR1 is SGHRS and CDR2 is YFSETQ in the germline V gene. CDR3 length equals 13 residues. Trimming removed 5 bases from V and 3 bases from J; junction bases left unmatched: 0. The chain's CDR3 is CASRGQGYNEQFF. The CDR3 region has the DNA TGCGCCAGCAGGGGACAGGGCTACAATGAGCAGTTCTTC.

Concerning this clone itself: Compared with germline, one end of the junction differs, possibly owing to a read error. The chain has TRBV2 and TRBJ1-2; D gene uncertain. The germline V gene has CDR1 SNHLY and CDR2 FYNNEI. The CDR3 is made up of 10 amino acids. In nucleotides, the CDR3 is TGTGCCAGCAGTGAAAGCCGGTATACTTTC. Amino acids: CASSESRYTF.

The chain is built from TRBV28 and TRBJ1-5, with D perhaps TRBD1 (6 bases). Germline CDR1 and CDR2: MDHEN and SYDVKM. V shed 4 bases and J shed 2 bases, with 15 bases lying between them. There are 16 residues in the CDR3. The CDR3 DNA is TGTGCCAGCAGTTCCCCCCAGGGGTTGGGCAATCAGCCCCAGCATTTT. Residues: CASSSPQGLGNQPQHF.

CDR3: CASSVGWTDNSPLHF. In DNA, the CDR3 is TGTGCCAGCAGCGTAGGTTGGACAGATAATTCACCCCTCCACTTT. The chain couples TRBV9 to TRBJ1-6, with D possibly TRBD1 on 6 matching bases. This CDR3 comprises 15 residues. V lost 0 bases and J 5 bases, leaving 9 bases between the germline ends. Germline lookup yields CDR1 SGDLS and CDR2 YYNGEE.

This clone was observed a few times. J is TRBJ1-1 and V is TRBV7-9, with D unclear. The CDR3 loop spans 11 amino acids. Germline assignment: CDR1 SEHNR and CDR2 FQNEAQ (reference sequence). Trimming cost V 5 bases and J 8 bases, with 9 bases left between them. CDR3 coding DNA: TGTGCCAGCAGCCTGTCAGTCGAAGCTTTCTTT. Translation gives CASSLSVEAFF.

CDR3 DNA: TGTGCCAGCAGCTTAGGGTGGAGGATCACAGATACGCAGTATTTT. Translated, it gives CASSLGWRITDTQYF. The rearrangement uses TRBV11-2 and TRBJ2-3; D might be TRBD2 (5 bases). V was cut by 1 base and J by 2 bases, with 10 bases left in between. Germline values: CDR1 SGHAT, CDR2 FQNNGV. The CDR3 loop spans 15 amino acids.

This chain uses TRBV7-2 with TRBJ1-5, with a weak D call TRBD1 (5 bases). Germline V gene data show CDR1 as SGHTA and CDR2 as FQGNSA. V shed 4 bases and J shed 7 bases, with 14 bases lying between them. The CDR3 is made up of 14 amino acids. The CDR3 here is CASSYTSRVQPQHF. CDR3 DNA: TGTGCCAGCAGCTACACGAGCAGGGTCCAGCCCCAGCATTTT.

The chain carries TRBV9 and TRBJ2-1; 7 positions match TRBD2. In germline, CDR1 is SGDLS, CDR2 YYNGEE. This CDR3 comprises 15 residues. V lost 1 base and J lost 4; bases outside the gene matches: 5. CDR3 region: CASSVRAGEYNEQFF. DNA of the CDR3: TGTGCCAGCAGCGTAAGGGCGGGGGAGTACAATGAGCAGTTCTTC.

This clone was detected once. V gene TRBV19 combines with J gene TRBJ2-3, with D uncertain. The CDR3 consists of 13 residues. Germline V CDR1 and CDR2: LNHDA, SQIVND (reference sequence). V lost 5 bases and J 3 bases, leaving 9 bases between the germline ends. The CDR3 protein is CASSAGWTDTQYF. The CDR3 coding sequence is TGTGCCAGTAGTGCCGGGTGGACAGATACGCAGTATTTT.